This T cell receptor beta chain was obtained from a study of CD8 T cells in ankylosing spondylitis. Points from the study as a whole: There was a TCR beta motif, made of eight highly homologous variants, that appeared characteristic of ankylosing spondylitis blood.

TCRdb re-called the 5' RACE reads through MiXCR, storing one row per CDR3 protein. The sample holds 650,000 to 800,000 distinct CDR3 sequences, around a fifth seen once. CDR1 and CDR2 from the germline V gene are DFQATT and SNEGSKA (reference sequence). Trimming pared 3 bases from V and 7 bases from J, leaving 13 bases between. The CDR3 is 13 residues long. This clonotype was found many times. Its matching antigen is unknown. The gene calls are TRBV20-1 and TRBJ2-1, with D possibly TRBD1 on 6 matching bases. The TCR sequence derives from a male donor with ankylosing spondylitis. Material: blood, either unsorted or a sorted T cell fraction (not recorded which). DNA of the CDR3: TGCAGTGCTAGGTCAGGGGCTAGTAATGAGCAGTTCTTC. It yields the protein CSARSGASNEQFF.